This T cell receptor beta chain was recovered during a study of T cell repertoires in cytomegalovirus infection. TCRdb independently ran MiXCR on the reads; one entry per CDR3 protein. This table has fewer than 250,000 distinct CDR3 sequences, roughly 12% appearing once. This clonotype appeared many times. The CDR3 covers 14 residues. Germline V CDR1 and CDR2: MDHEN, SYDVKM. The germline V and J ends were trimmed by 7 bases and 4 bases, with 17 bases remaining between them. This receptor was identified in a human donor in good health (CMV status not recorded). Some clones in this sample may be carry-over from other donors' samples. Source material: PBMCs. V and J are TRBV28 and TRBJ2-7; D may be TRBD1 or TRBD2 (6 bases each). The CDR3 spells CASTPAGEDYEQYF. CDR3 DNA sequence: TGTGCCAGCACCCCGGCAGGGGAGGATTACGAGCAGTACTTC.